This T cell receptor (beta chain) stems from a study of T cells after yellow fever vaccination. General observations from the study: Clones from primary vaccination mostly reappeared after the booster (approximately 95% CD4, around 90% CD8).

TCRdb reanalysed the 5' RACE reads using MiXCR and keeps one entry per CDR3 protein. This repertoire shows 100,000 to 150,000 distinct CDR3 sequences, about 16% found once; its top ten account for 35% to 45%. Germline CDR1 and CDR2: SGHVS and FNYEAQ. The CDR3 runs to 16 residues. The V segment lost 3 bases and the J segment 7 bases; nucleotides outside the gene matches: 9. This clonotype was observed a handful of times. Its antigen is still unknown. The sequence derives from a man between 18 and 29 years old who received the YFV17D yellow fever vaccine. The genes are TRBV7-6 and TRBJ1-2; TRBD1 matches at 12 bases. This material consisted of CD8+ T cells sorted from PBMCs, taken 5 days after the yellow fever booster vaccination. Written as DNA, the CDR3 is TGTGCCAGCAGCTTCCCGGGACAGGGGGCGGCATTTGGCTACACCTTC. This sequence encodes CASSFPGQGAAFGYTF.